The clone carrying this T cell receptor beta chain turned up a few times. Its matching antigen is unknown. The CDR3 covers 17 residues. CDR1 is MNHEY, CDR2 SVGAGI, per germline. V dropped 0 bases and J dropped 8 bases, with 20 bases sitting between them. This record comes from a study of identical twins. Overall study results and limits: The authors noted that invariant MAIT and iNKT cells could partly confound zero-insertion analyses.

Template switching supplied a universal primer site; unique molecular identifiers were carried on the cDNA. TCRdb reprocessed the 5' RACE reads via MiXCR and lists one record per CDR3 protein. The data hold hundreds of thousands of distinct CDR3 sequences, with roughly 20% observed a single time. This sample was shared with a second study, whose subject was T cells expressing NK-cell markers. As that report states: Sequencing of TCR beta repertoires drew on sorted CD3+CD56+NKG2C+, CD3+CD56+NKG2C- and CD3+CD56-NKG2C+ T cells. Clones of NKG2C+ T cells that had expanded were of unclear HCMV specificity.

The chain employs TRBV6-5 and TRBJ2-1, with D possibly being TRBD1 (7 bases). This TCR came from a woman aged 18-35 years in good health. The sample consisted of PBMCs. CDR3 DNA sequence: TGTGCCAGCAGTTACTCGCCCTTCAGGGGGGCCCTCGATGAGCAGTTCTTC. The encoded protein is CASSYSPFRGALDEQFF.